This passage covers 27 T cell receptor beta chains from one sample sequenced in a study of blood T cell repertoires in COVID-19. The table came from immunoSEQ multiplex PCR; TCRdb's copy has only in-frame clones and leaves some out. Here the sample spans about 160,000 clones, roughly 85% being singletons. The sequenced material came from peripheral blood. The receptors were gathered from an elderly woman with active or convalescent COVID-19.

The chain recombines TRBV5-1 with TRBJ1-4, with a tentative D call TRBD1 (5 bases). V was clipped by 1 base and J by 3 bases, with 13 bases between them. The CDR3 is 16 amino acids. The V gene's germline CDR1 is SGHRS and CDR2 YFSETQ. The CDR3 region is CASSLQGVGSNEKLFF. The CDR3 DNA reads as TGCGCCAGCAGCTTGCAAGGGGTTGGATCTAATGAAAAACTGTTTTTT.

In this sample, this clone turned up once. The J gene is TRBJ1-1, the V gene TRBV9; 8 bases line up with TRBD1. Unmatched junction bases numbered 5, after V lost 4 bases and J lost 0 bases. Germline V lookup: CDR1 SGDLS, CDR2 YYNGEE. This CDR3 spans 15 amino acids. The CDR3 loop is CASSPRQGMNTEAFF. The DNA for the CDR3 is TGTGCCAGCAGCCCGCGACAGGGGATGAACACTGAAGCTTTCTTT.

In this sample, this clone turned up once. The chain is built from TRBV6-6 and TRBJ2-3; 8 nucleotides match TRBD2. Germline-derived CDR1 and CDR2 are MNHNY and SVGAGI (reference sequence). The CDR3 spans 16 residues. Unmatched junction bases numbered 11, after V lost 6 bases and J lost 3 bases. CDR3 nucleotides: TGTGCCAGCAGCCCGCGGGCGGGAGGTGGAACAGATACGCAGTATTTT. Its protein is CASSPRAGGGTDTQYF.

This clone occurred a few times. This chain uses TRBV19 with TRBJ2-7; D gene uncertain. The germline gives CDR1 LNHDA, CDR2 SQIVND (reference sequence). V was cut by 5 bases and J by 3 bases, with 14 bases left in between. There are 14 residues in the CDR3. The CDR3 region has the DNA TGTGCCAGTAGTGCCTCTTCCCATAGCTACGAGCAGTACTTC. It yields the protein CASSASSHSYEQYF.

The chain combines TRBV7-9 with TRBJ2-4; TRBD1 is a possible D gene (6 bases). Looked up from germline, CDR1 is SEHNR and CDR2 is FQNEAQ (reference sequence). The V end was cut by 5 bases, the J end by 0 bases, with 14 bases between. This CDR3 has 16 amino acids. The CDR3: CASSQQGPLAKNIQYF. In DNA form, the CDR3 reads TGTGCCAGCAGCCAACAGGGCCCCCTAGCCAAAAACATTCAGTACTTC.

The table lists this clone with many counts. CDR3 DNA sequence: TGTGCCAGCAGCCCGGGACTCATGGGGACTGAAGCTTTCTTT. Its translation is CASSPGLMGTEAFF. The chain uses TRBV3-1 (or the pseudogene TRBV3-2) and TRBJ1-1, with D maybe TRBD1 (5 bases). CDR1 is LGHDT and CDR2 is YNNKEL in the germline V gene (reference sequence). CDR3 length equals 14 residues. Between the trimmed V and J ends, which lost 4 bases and 5 bases, there was a span of 14 bases.

The CDR3: CASSPLTSGSYNEQFF. The CDR3 DNA follows: TGCGCCAGCAGCCCGCTAACTAGCGGATCATACAATGAGCAGTTCTTC. The chain links TRBV5-1 to TRBJ2-1; 8 nucleotides match TRBD2. This CDR3 contains 16 residues. Per the germline V gene, CDR1 is SGHRS and CDR2 is YFSETQ. Trimming took 4 bases from V and 4 from J; bases not matched to a gene: 10. Together with reference TRBV5-1 and TRBJ2-1, the CDR3 gives the full variable domain: KAGVTQTPRYLIKTRGQQVTLSCSPISGHRSVSWYQQTPGQGLQFLFEYFSETQRNKGNFPGRFSGRQFSNSRSEMNVSTLELGDSALYLCASSPLTSGSYNEQFFGPGTRLTVL.

This clone was picked up one time. This rearrangement joins TRBV5-1 to TRBJ2-7, with 10 bases matching TRBD2. The germline CDR1 and CDR2 sequences are SGHRS and YFSETQ. The J segment lost 3 bases and the V segment lost 3 bases, leaving 9 bases of the junction unmatched. The CDR3 spans 16 residues. The chain's CDR3 is CASSSEVASGGYEQYF. Written as DNA, the CDR3 is TGCGCCAGCAGCTCTGAGGTGGCTAGCGGGGGCTACGAGCAGTACTTC.

The chain combines TRBV2 with TRBJ2-3; 11 bases line up with TRBD2. CDR1 and CDR2 from the germline V gene are SNHLY and FYNNEI. The junction had 7 bases not matched to a gene; V was cut back by 5 bases and J by 3 bases. This CDR3 has 16 residues. The CDR3 reads CASSNLAGGFTDTQYF. The CDR3 nucleotides read TGTGCCAGCAGTAACTTAGCGGGAGGGTTTACAGATACGCAGTATTTT.

V gene TRBV5-6 combines with J gene TRBJ1-3, with D possibly matching TRBD1 (5 bases). The germline V and J ends were trimmed by 5 bases and 0 bases, with 12 bases remaining between them. The CDR3 sequence is 15 residues long. The V gene's germline CDR1 is SGHDT and CDR2 YYEEEE. For the CDR3, the DNA is TGTGCCAGCAGAGCGGGACTACTCTCTGGAAACACCATATATTTT. Its protein is CASRAGLLSGNTIYF.

The chain joins TRBV6-6 to TRBJ1-1; D might be TRBD1 (6 bases). The CDR3 loop spans 14 amino acids. CDR1 and CDR2 from the germline V gene are MNHNY and SVGAGI (reference sequence). V shed 2 bases and J shed 4 bases, with 11 bases lying between them. CDR3 loop: CASSYGRGTTEAFF. CDR3 nucleotides: TGTGCCAGCAGTTACGGCAGGGGAACCACTGAAGCTTTCTTT.

This clone was recorded a few times. The J gene is TRBJ2-3, the V gene TRBV4-1; 14 positions match TRBD2. Germline CDR1 reads MGHRA; CDR2 reads YSYEKL. The CDR3 is made up of 16 amino acids. V shed 6 bases, J shed 1 base, and the junction held 3 bases outside the gene matches. DNA for the CDR3: TGCGCCAGCAGACGGGGACTAGCGGGGGGCACAGATACGCAGTATTTT. It codes for CASRRGLAGGTDTQYF.

This CDR3 is CASSPNGVGRGEQYF. In DNA form, the CDR3 reads TGTGCCAGCAGTCCAAACGGGGTAGGCCGGGGGGAGCAGTACTTC. This sequence joins TRBV28 and TRBJ2-7, with D perhaps TRBD2 (6 bases). The length of the CDR3 is 15 residues. The ends were cut back, 5 bases at V and 7 bases at J, with 21 bases in the middle. CDR1 is MDHEN, CDR2 SYDVKM, per germline.

This clone came up once. The chain uses TRBV27 and TRBJ1-2, with TRBD1 as a possible D gene (5 bases). The CDR3 covers 14 residues. The V end was cut by 0 bases, the J end by 4 bases, with 9 bases between. From germline, CDR1 is MNHEY and CDR2 SMNVEV (reference sequence). CDR3 in DNA: TGTGCCAGCAGTTTATCAGGGGTTGGCTATGGCTACACCTTC. This encodes CASSLSGVGYGYTF.

The CDR3 sequence: CASSLRTAYYGYTF. CDR3 DNA: TGTGCCAGCAGCCTACGGACAGCCTACTATGGCTACACCTTC. The J gene is TRBJ1-2, the V gene TRBV3-1 (or the pseudogene TRBV3-2), with a tentative D call TRBD1 (6 bases). CDR1 LGHDT and CDR2 YNNKEL come from the germline V gene (reference sequence). V was trimmed by 4 bases and J by 3 bases, leaving 12 bases between them. The CDR3 extends over 14 amino acids.

The V gene is TRBV10-3, the J gene TRBJ2-3; maybe TRBD2 (6 bases). With 6 bases removed from V and 6 bases from J, the gap between germline ends came to 10 bases. Germline V gene sequence: CDR1 ENHRY, CDR2 SYGVKD. This CDR3 comprises 12 residues. The CDR3 is CAIREGEDTQYF. DNA of the CDR3: TGTGCCATCAGGGAGGGAGAGGATACGCAGTATTTT.

V and J are TRBV11-3 and TRBJ2-5, with D hard to call. Trimming removed 3 bases from V and 5 bases from J, with 10 bases in between. Germline V gene sequence: CDR1 SGHNT, CDR2 YENEEA. This CDR3 contains 13 residues. This CDR3 reads CASSFFLGETQYF. The CDR3 nucleotides read TGTGCCAGCAGCTTCTTCCTCGGGGAGACCCAGTACTTC.

The chain has TRBV6-2 or TRBV6-3 and TRBJ2-1; D remains unclear. With 4 bases removed from V and 4 bases from J, the gap between germline ends came to 8 bases. The CDR3 is 13 amino acids. Germline CDR1 is MNHEY and CDR2 is SVGEGT. As DNA, the CDR3 is TGTGCCAGCAGTTCCCTCTCGTACAATGAGCAGTTCTTC. Protein product: CASSSLSYNEQFF.

The V call is TRBV7-3, the J call TRBJ1-2; D may be TRBD1 (6 bases). Per the germline V gene, CDR1 is SGHTA and CDR2 is FQGTGA. V gave up 3 bases and J gave up 1 base, with 9 bases separating them. The CDR3 extends over 14 amino acids. Here the CDR3 reads CASSLAGDNYGYTF. DNA of the CDR3: TGTGCCAGCAGCTTGGCAGGGGATAACTATGGCTACACCTTC.

This clone has ten or more counts. The chain links TRBV10-3 to TRBJ1-2; possibly TRBD1 for D (6 bases). The CDR3 contains 16 residues. Germline loops: CDR1 ENHRY, CDR2 SYGVKD. V gave up 6 bases and J gave up 2 bases, with 19 bases separating them. The CDR3 protein is CAIRSRDIRGNYGYTF. Here the CDR3 DNA reads TGTGCCATCAGGTCCCGGGACATAAGGGGCAACTATGGCTACACCTTC.

V gene TRBV5-1 combines with J gene TRBJ1-2; TRBD1 might be the D (6 bases). Germline CDR1 reads SGHRS; CDR2 reads YFSETQ. The length of the CDR3 is 14 residues. V shed 0 bases and J shed 11 bases, with 17 bases lying between them. CDR3 nucleotides: TGCGCCAGCAGCTTGGCAGGGGTCCCCGATCAATACACCTTC. It specifies CASSLAGVPDQYTF.

V usage is TRBV5-1 and J usage is TRBJ1-6, with 7 positions matching TRBD1. This CDR3 has 15 residues. Trimming at V came to 0 bases and at J to 7 bases, leaving 4 bases not matched to a gene. From germline, CDR1 is SGHRS and CDR2 YFSETQ. The CDR3: CASSLEGAENSPLHF. The CDR3 region has the DNA TGCGCCAGCAGCTTGGAGGGGGCTGAGAATTCACCCCTCCACTTT. Full variable domain (outside the CDR3, taken from reference TRBV5-1 and TRBJ1-6): KAGVTQTPRYLIKTRGQQVTLSCSPISGHRSVSWYQQTPGQGLQFLFEYFSETQRNKGNFPGRFSGRQFSNSRSEMNVSTLELGDSALYLCASSLEGAENSPLHFGNGTRLTVT.

This rearrangement joins TRBV3-1 (or the pseudogene TRBV3-2) to TRBJ1-5, with D possibly being TRBD1 (5 bases). Germline CDR1 LGHDT, CDR2 YNNKEL (reference sequence). The CDR3 extends over 15 amino acids. The V and J ends lost 1 base and 1 base respectively, with 8 bases between them. The CDR3 spells CASSQGTGSNQPQHF. CDR3 in DNA: TGTGCCAGCAGCCAAGGAACAGGCAGCAATCAGCCCCAGCATTTT.

V usage is TRBV3-1 (or the pseudogene TRBV3-2) and J usage is TRBJ2-3; perhaps TRBD1 as D (6 bases). This CDR3 is built from 13 residues. From germline, CDR1 is LGHDT and CDR2 YNNKEL (reference sequence). Trimming removed 4 bases from V and 4 bases from J, with 9 bases in between. The CDR3 is CASSLYRADTQYF. Here the CDR3 DNA reads TGTGCCAGCAGCCTTTACAGGGCAGATACGCAGTATTTT.

The V and J genes are TRBV9 and TRBJ1-6; TRBD1 matches at 9 bases. The CDR3 contains 16 residues. Trimming removed 3 bases from V and 7 bases from J; junction bases left unmatched: 8. In germline, CDR1 is SGDLS, CDR2 YYNGEE. The CDR3 DNA sequence: TGTGCCAGCAGCGGGCCCGGGACAGGGAACAATTCACCCCTCCACTTT. Amino acids: CASSGPGTGNNSPLHF.

The DNA of the CDR3 is TGTGCCAGCAGTGAGCAGGGATCCACTGAAGCTTTCTTT. It codes for CASSEQGSTEAFF. V and J are TRBV2 and TRBJ1-1; a possible D gene is TRBD1 (5 bases). CDR1 is SNHLY and CDR2 is FYNNEI in the germline V gene. The length of the CDR3 is 13 residues. Trimming removed 3 bases from V and 4 bases from J, with 9 bases in between.

The gene calls are TRBV2 and TRBJ2-1; 7 nucleotides line up with TRBD2. Germline lookup yields CDR1 SNHLY and CDR2 FYNNEI. Trimming removed 7 bases from V and 7 bases from J; junction bases left unmatched: 16. There are 16 residues in the CDR3. Here the CDR3 reads CASTQTVSGMANEQFF. The CDR3 bases are TGTGCCAGCACCCAAACGGTCAGCGGGATGGCGAATGAGCAGTTCTTC.